Presented here are 8 T cell receptor beta chains from one specimen sequenced in a study of T cells in Graves' hyperthyroidism and ophthalmopathy. Researchers took RNA transcripts and amplified the TCR beta CDR3 regions from them. The HTBI primer set was used in a first-round RT-PCR of the TCR CDR3. One entry per CDR3 protein results from TCRdb running MiXCR on the multiplex PCR reads. The repertoire consists of approximately 400,000 distinct CDR3 sequences, with 15% to 19% occurring once and the leading ten covering 25% to 30%. Sequenced input: blood. The receptors come from a woman between 18 and 29 years old with Graves' hyperthyroidism that later progressed to Graves' ophthalmopathy.

The table lists this clonotype with many counts. The rearrangement joins TRBV6-4 to TRBJ2-1; 9 nucleotides line up with TRBD2. The length of the CDR3 is 16 residues. Germline trimming cut 0 bases from V and 7 bases from J; bases unmatched to any gene: 7. The germline V gene has CDR1 MRHNA and CDR2 SNTAGT. The CDR3, as DNA: TGTGCCAGCAGTGACTCGCCGGGACTAGCCCCGAATGAGCAGTTCTTC. Protein sequence: CASSDSPGLAPNEQFF.

V and J are TRBV15 and TRBJ2-7; 9 bases fit TRBD2. V lost 0 bases and J lost 5; bases outside the gene matches: 11. Germline V gene data show CDR1 as LNHNV and CDR2 as YYDKDF (reference sequence). The CDR3 consists of 17 residues. The CDR3 region has the DNA TGTGCCACCAGCAGAGATATAAGGACTAGCGTGGGGGACGAGCAGTACTTC. It specifies CATSRDIRTSVGDEQYF.

This clonotype was seen many times. The rearrangement uses TRBV6-1 and TRBJ2-1; the D gene is possibly TRBD2 (5 bases). Deletions cut 5 bases from V and 3 bases from J, with 11 bases between. Per germline, CDR1 MNHNS and CDR2 SASEGT. CDR3 length: 14 amino acids. CDR3 nucleotides: TGTGCCAGCAGTTGGGCTAGCAGCTACAATGAGCAGTTCTTC. This sequence encodes CASSWASSYNEQFF.

This rearrangement joins TRBV20-1 to TRBJ2-1; D remains unclear. V lost 5 bases and J lost 4, with 15 bases in between. The CDR3 totals 14 residues. The germline gives CDR1 DFQATT, CDR2 SNEGSKA (reference sequence). The CDR3 sequence is CSAPKGPAYNEQFF. The CDR3 region has the DNA TGCAGTGCTCCGAAGGGTCCGGCTTACAATGAGCAGTTCTTC.

This clonotype has ten or more counts. The V and J genes are TRBV28 and TRBJ2-7; TRBD2 matches at 11 bases. Per the germline V gene, CDR1 is MDHEN and CDR2 is SYDVKM. The trim removed 8 bases at V and 7 bases at J, leaving 22 bases unmatched. The CDR3 is 18 amino acids. This chain's CDR3 is CASLPLIGASGRPREQYF. The CDR3 DNA sequence: TGTGCCAGCCTGCCCTTAATCGGGGCTAGCGGGAGGCCCAGGGAGCAGTACTTC.

As for this clonotype: This could be a read error, since a much larger clone is one nucleotide away. The chain combines TRBV3-1 with TRBJ1-1; D is undetermined. The CDR3 totals 14 residues. Germline CDR1 and CDR2: LGHDT and YNNKEL (reference sequence). The CDR3: CASSQVTGNTEAIF. DNA of the CDR3: TGTGCCAGCAGCCAAGTAACGGGAAACACTGAAGCTATCTTT.

Ten or more counts support this clonotype. J is TRBJ2-1 and V is TRBV5-1; D call uncertain. The CDR3 runs to 12 residues. V dropped 8 bases and J dropped 5 bases, with 11 bases sitting between them. Per the germline V gene, CDR1 is SGHRS and CDR2 is YFSETQ. CDR3 residues: CASQRLDNEQFF. The CDR3 nucleotides are TGCGCCAGTCAGAGACTGGACAATGAGCAGTTCTTC.

In this sample, this clonotype turned up many times. The CDR3 coding sequence is TGTGCCAGCAGCTGGACGGGGAATGTTGGTGAAAAACTGTTTTTT. It specifies CASSWTGNVGEKLFF. V and J are TRBV7-2 and TRBJ1-4; D not resolved. Trimming left V 4 bases short and J 7 bases short, with 16 bases between. The CDR3 runs 15 residues. The germline CDR1 and CDR2 sequences are SGHTA and FQGNSA. Based on the CDR3 plus reference TRBV7-2 and TRBJ1-4, the full variable domain is GAGVSQSPSNKVTEKGKDVELRCDPISGHTALYWYRQSLGQGLEFLIYFQGNSAPDKSGLPSDRFSAERTGGSVSTLTIQRTQQEDSAVYLCASSWTGNVGEKLFFGSGTQLSVL.